The clone carrying this T cell receptor beta chain showed up just a few times. The antigen remains undetermined. The sample originates from a study of T-cell memory formation after mild COVID-19. The study, taken as a whole, reports: CD4+ contracting clones were found mainly in CM and EM, and CD8+ ones in EMRA.

MiXCR was run by TCRdb on the 5' RACE reads, yielding one entry per CDR3 protein. The repertoire has about 470,000 distinct CDR3 sequences, about 23% of them found once; the top ten carry around an eighth. Trimming cost V 4 bases and J 7 bases; bases outside gene matches: 16. This CDR3 has 17 amino acids. Germline CDR1 is SGHVS and CDR2 is FNYEAQ. The TCR sequence derives from an adult woman who had mild COVID-19 (a few samples of this study predate the infection). Cell type and time point are not known. The source material was PBMCs or a T cell subset sorted from them (not recorded which). V usage is TRBV7-6 and J usage is TRBJ2-1, with TRBD2 identical over 7 bases. CDR3 residues: CASSSPSVTGGGNEQFF. For the CDR3, the DNA is TGTGCCAGCAGCTCCCCGTCTGTGACTGGGGGGGGGAATGAGCAGTTCTTC.